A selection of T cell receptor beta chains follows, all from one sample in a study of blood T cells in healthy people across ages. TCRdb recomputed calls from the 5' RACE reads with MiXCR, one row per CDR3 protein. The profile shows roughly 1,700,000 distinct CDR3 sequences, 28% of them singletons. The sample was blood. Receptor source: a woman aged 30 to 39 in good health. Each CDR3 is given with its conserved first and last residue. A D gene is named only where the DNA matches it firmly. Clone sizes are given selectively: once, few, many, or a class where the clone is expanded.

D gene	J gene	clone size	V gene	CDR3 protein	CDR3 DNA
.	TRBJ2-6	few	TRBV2	CASSEARSGANVLTF	TGTGCCAGCAGTGAAGCCCGCTCTGGGGCCAACGTCCTGACTTTC
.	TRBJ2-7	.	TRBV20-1	CSAAEVGGQRNEQYF	TGCAGTGCGGCCGAGGTTGGGGGGCAGAGGAACGAGCAGTACTTC
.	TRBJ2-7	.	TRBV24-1	CATISASSYEQYF	TGTGCCACCATTAGCGCAAGCTCCTACGAGCAGTACTTC
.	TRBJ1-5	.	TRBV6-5	CASSYSGHYSNQPQHF	TGTGCCAGCAGTTACTCGGGACATTATAGCAATCAGCCCCAGCATTTT
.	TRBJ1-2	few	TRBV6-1	CASSETTRLNYGYTF	TGTGCCAGCAGTGAAACGACGAGGCTTAACTATGGCTACACCTTC
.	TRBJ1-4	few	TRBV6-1	CASSPMGTNEKLFF	TGTGCCAGCAGCCCTATGGGGACCAATGAAAAACTGTTTTTT
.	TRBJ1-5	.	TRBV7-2	CASSIRRGDQPQHF	TGTGCCAGCAGTATCAGACGGGGAGATCAGCCCCAGCATTTT
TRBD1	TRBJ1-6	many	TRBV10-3	CAIRTGDGSRDSPLHF	TGTGCCATCAGGACAGGGGATGGTTCTAGAGATTCACCCCTCCACTTT
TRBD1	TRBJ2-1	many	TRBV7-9	CASSPKGARGASNEQFF	TGTGCCAGCAGCCCTAAGGGGGCCAGAGGGGCCTCCAATGAGCAGTTCTTC
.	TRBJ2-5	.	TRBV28	CVSSFRGLYEGTQYF	TGTGTCAGCAGTTTCAGAGGCCTGTATGAAGGGACCCAGTACTTC
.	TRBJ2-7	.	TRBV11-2	CASRQSRFRGVLYEQYF	TGTGCCAGCAGACAATCCCGCTTTAGGGGGGTTCTATACGAGCAGTACTTC
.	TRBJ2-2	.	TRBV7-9	CASSFGGVGELFF	TGTGCCAGCAGCTTCGGGGGAGTCGGGGAGCTGTTTTTT
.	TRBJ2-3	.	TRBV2	CAAMQERATRTDTQYF	TGTGCCGCCATGCAGGAGAGGGCGACCCGCACAGATACGCAGTATTTT
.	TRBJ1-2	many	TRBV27	CASSLSGRYGYTF	TGTGCCAGCAGTTTATCGGGGCGCTATGGCTACACCTTC
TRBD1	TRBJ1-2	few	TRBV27	CASAPRGPGGYTF	TGTGCCAGCGCCCCCAGGGGGCCGGGTGGCTACACCTTC
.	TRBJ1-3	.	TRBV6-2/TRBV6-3	CASSYLIGSGNTIYF	TGTGCCAGCAGTTACTTGATCGGCTCTGGAAACACCATATATTTT
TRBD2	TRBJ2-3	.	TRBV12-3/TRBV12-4	CASRKAGESTDTRYF	TGTGCCAGCAGAAAAGCGGGAGAGTCCACAGATACGCGGTATTTT
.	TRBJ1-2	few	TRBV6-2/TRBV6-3	CASSYVRTTEQNYGYTF	TGTGCCAGCAGTTACGTAAGGACAACCGAACAGAACTATGGCTACACCTTC
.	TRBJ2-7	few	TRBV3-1	CASSQGAAFYEQYF	TGTGCCAGCAGCCAAGGCGCGGCCTTCTACGAGCAGTACTTC
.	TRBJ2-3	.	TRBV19	CASSTEDPRDTQYF	TGTGCCAGTAGTACGGAGGACCCGAGAGATACGCAGTATTTT
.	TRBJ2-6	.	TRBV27	CASSFSQRGSGANVLTF	TGTGCCAGCAGTTTCAGCCAGAGGGGCTCTGGGGCCAACGTCCTGACTTTC
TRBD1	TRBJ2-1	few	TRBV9	CASSGPGQGQFF	TGTGCCAGCAGCGGACCGGGACAGGGGCAGTTCTTC
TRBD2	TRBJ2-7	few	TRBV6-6	CASRALAGGCEQYF	TGTGCCAGCAGGGCCCTAGCGGGAGGCTGCGAGCAGTACTTC
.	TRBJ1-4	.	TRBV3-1	CASTQTQTNEKLFF	TGTGCCAGCACCCAGACCCAAACTAATGAAAAACTGTTTTTT
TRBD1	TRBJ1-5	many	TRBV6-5	CASSPAGTENQPQHF	TGTGCCAGCAGCCCAGCCGGGACAGAAAATCAGCCCCAGCATTTT
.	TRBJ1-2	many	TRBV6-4	CASSGGRDSRGYTF	TGTGCCAGCAGTGGCGGCAGGGACTCGAGAGGCTACACCTTC
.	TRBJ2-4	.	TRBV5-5	CASSLGTWENIQYF	TGTGCCAGCAGCTTGGGCACCTGGGAAAACATTCAGTACTTC
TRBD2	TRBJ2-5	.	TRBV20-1	CSARDPRLAGGIKTQYF	TGCAGTGCTAGAGATCCCCGACTAGCGGGAGGGATAAAGACCCAGTACTTC
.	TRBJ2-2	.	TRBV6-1	CASRAQVTGELFF	TGTGCCAGCCGGGCCCAGGTCACCGGGGAGCTGTTTTTT
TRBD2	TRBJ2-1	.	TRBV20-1	CSARGLAGTNSYNEQFF	TGCAGTGCTAGAGGACTAGCGGGAACCAACTCCTACAATGAGCAGTTCTTC
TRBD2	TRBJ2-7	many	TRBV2	CASSGGLAGAGEQYF	TGTGCCAGCAGTGGGGGGCTAGCGGGAGCCGGCGAGCAGTACTTC
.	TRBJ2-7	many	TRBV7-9	CASSLSAGEQYF	TGTGCCAGCAGTTTGTCCGCCGGCGAGCAGTACTTC
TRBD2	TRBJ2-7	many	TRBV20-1	CSARDNSGLAGTQYF	TGCAGTGCTAGAGATAACTCCGGACTAGCGGGAACGCAGTACTTC
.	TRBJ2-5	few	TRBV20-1	CSAGARGLGETQYF	TGCAGTGCTGGGGCACGGGGGCTTGGGGAGACCCAGTACTTC
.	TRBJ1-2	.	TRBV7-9	CASSHENYGYTF	TGTGCCAGCAGCCACGAGAACTATGGCTACACCTTC
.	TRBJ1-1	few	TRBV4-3	CASSKASFGGTPAYTEAFF	TGCGCCAGCAGCAAGGCGTCTTTCGGGGGGACACCCGCCTACACTGAAGCTTTCTTT
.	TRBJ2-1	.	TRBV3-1	CASSPRGLWNEQFF	TGTGCCAGCAGCCCCAGAGGCCTGTGGAATGAGCAGTTCTTC
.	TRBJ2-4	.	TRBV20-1	CSAPDRAKNIQYF	TGCAGTGCCCCTGACAGGGCCAAAAACATTCAGTACTTC
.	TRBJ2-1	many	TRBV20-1	CSARDRLIKFF	TGCAGTGCTAGAGATCGCCTGATCAAGTTCTTC
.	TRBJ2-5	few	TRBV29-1	CSVVRRMTEETQYF	TGCAGCGTTGTGAGACGTATGACTGAAGAGACCCAGTACTTC
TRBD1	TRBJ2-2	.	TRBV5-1	CASSLVGQGVNGELFF	TGCGCCAGCAGCTTGGTGGGACAGGGAGTGAACGGGGAGCTGTTTTTT
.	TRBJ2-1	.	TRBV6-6	CASSYSVRELPNEQFF	TGTGCCAGCAGTTACTCAGTAAGGGAACTTCCCAATGAGCAGTTCTTC
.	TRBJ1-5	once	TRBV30	CAWSVGSSDQPQHF	TGTGCCTGGAGTGTCGGCTCTAGCGATCAGCCCCAGCATTTT
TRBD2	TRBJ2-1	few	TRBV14	CASSQAGGRIEQFF	TGTGCCAGCAGCCAAGCGGGAGGGCGTATTGAGCAGTTCTTC
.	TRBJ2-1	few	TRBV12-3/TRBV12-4	CASSTSGATYNEQFF	TGTGCCAGCAGTACCTCTGGCGCTACCTACAATGAGCAGTTCTTC
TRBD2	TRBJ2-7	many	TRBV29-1	CSVLEGGRRGHYEQYF	TGCAGCGTCCTAGAGGGCGGGAGGAGGGGCCACTACGAGCAGTACTTC
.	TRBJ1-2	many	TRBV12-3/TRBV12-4	CASGDGSRYGYTF	TGTGCCAGCGGGGACGGGAGTCGCTATGGCTACACCTTC
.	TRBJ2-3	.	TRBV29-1	CSVSTRTASTDTQYF	TGCAGCGTTTCTACCAGGACGGCGAGCACAGATACGCAGTATTTT
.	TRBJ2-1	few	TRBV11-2	CASSPRRFDYEQFF	TGTGCCAGCAGCCCCCGGCGCTTTGACTATGAGCAGTTCTTC
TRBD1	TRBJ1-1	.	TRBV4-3	CASSPTGGRSTEAFF	TGCGCCAGCAGCCCAACAGGGGGCAGAAGCACTGAAGCTTTCTTT
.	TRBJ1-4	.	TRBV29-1	CSFSGLGGLFF	TGCAGCTTTTCCGGGTTGGGGGGACTGTTTTTT